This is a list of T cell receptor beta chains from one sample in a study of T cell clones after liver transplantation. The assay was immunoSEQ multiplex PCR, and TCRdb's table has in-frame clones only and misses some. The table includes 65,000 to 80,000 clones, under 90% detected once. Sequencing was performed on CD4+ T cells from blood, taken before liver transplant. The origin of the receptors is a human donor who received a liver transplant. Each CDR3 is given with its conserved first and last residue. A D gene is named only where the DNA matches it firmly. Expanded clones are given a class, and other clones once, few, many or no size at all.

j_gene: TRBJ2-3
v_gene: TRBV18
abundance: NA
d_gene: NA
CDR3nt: TGTGCCAGCTCACCTGCCGCAGATACGCAGTATTTT
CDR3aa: CASSPAADTQYF

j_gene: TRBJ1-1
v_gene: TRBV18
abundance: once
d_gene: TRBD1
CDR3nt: TGTGCCAGCTCCTGGACAGGGGGCACTGAAGCTTTCTTT
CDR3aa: CASSWTGGTEAFF

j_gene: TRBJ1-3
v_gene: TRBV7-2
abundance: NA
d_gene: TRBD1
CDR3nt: TGTGCCAGCAGCCCACAGGGGACCGCTGGAAACACCATATATTTT
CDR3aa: CASSPQGTAGNTIYF

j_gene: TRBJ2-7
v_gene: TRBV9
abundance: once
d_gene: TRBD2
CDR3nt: TGTGCCAGCAGCGTAGATAGTAGCGGGAGGGCACGGGGTGAGCAGTACTTC
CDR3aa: CASSVDSSGRARGEQYF

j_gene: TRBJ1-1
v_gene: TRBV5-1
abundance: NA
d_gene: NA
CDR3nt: TGCGCCAGCAGCTTCCTAGACAGAAACACTGAAGCTTTCTTT
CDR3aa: CASSFLDRNTEAFF

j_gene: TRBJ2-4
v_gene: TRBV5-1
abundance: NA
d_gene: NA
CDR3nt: TGCGCCAGCAGCCTGGGACAACTAAACATTCAGTACTTC
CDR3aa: CASSLGQLNIQYF

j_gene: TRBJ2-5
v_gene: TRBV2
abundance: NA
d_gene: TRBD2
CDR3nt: TGTGCCAGCAGACTAGCGGGAGAGACCCAGTACTTC
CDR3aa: CASRLAGETQYF

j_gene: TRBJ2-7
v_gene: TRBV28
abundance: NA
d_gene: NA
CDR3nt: TGTGCCAGCAGTTTCCCCTCCGGGTCTAGCTCCTACGAGCAGTACTTC
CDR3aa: CASSFPSGSSSYEQYF

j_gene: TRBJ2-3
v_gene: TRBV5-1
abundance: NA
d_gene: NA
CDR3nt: TGCGCCAGCAGCTTGGTTGGACAGTTCACAGATACGCAGTATTTT
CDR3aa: CASSLVGQFTDTQYF

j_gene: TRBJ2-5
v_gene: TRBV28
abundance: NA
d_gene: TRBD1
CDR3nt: TGTGCCAGCAGTTTATCTGGGACAGGGTACCAAGAGACCCAGTACTTC
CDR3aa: CASSLSGTGYQETQYF

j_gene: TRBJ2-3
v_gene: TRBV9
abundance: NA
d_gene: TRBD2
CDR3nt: TGTGCCAGCAGCGTAGGGGCTAGCGGGAGGTGGATGACAGATACGCAGTATTTT
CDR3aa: CASSVGASGRWMTDTQYF

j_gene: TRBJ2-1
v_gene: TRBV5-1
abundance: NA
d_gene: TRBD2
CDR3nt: TGCGCCAGCAGCTTGGCCGCGGGAGGGCTGGGCGAGCAGTTCTTC
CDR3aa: CASSLAAGGLGEQFF

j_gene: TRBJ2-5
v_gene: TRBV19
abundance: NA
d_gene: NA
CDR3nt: TGTGCCAGTAGTACCTCTCGAATCCAAGAGACCCAGTACTTC
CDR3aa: CASSTSRIQETQYF

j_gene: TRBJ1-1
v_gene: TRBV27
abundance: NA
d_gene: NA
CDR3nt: TGTGCCAGCAGTCTTCAGGGGAGGGTGAACACTGAAGCTTTCTTT
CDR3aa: CASSLQGRVNTEAFF

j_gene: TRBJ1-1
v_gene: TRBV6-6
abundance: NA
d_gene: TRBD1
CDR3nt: TGTGCCAGCAGTTACAAGGGGGCTAAAGCTGAAGCTTTCTTT
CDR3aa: CASSYKGAKAEAFF

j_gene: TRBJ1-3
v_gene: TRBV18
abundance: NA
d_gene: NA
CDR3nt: TGTGCCGCCAGGGAAATCTCTGGAAACACCATATATTTT
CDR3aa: CAAREISGNTIYF

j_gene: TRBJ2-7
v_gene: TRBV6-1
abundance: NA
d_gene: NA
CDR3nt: TGTGCCAGCAGTGGGAGGGGGGCCTACGAGCAGTACTTC
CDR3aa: CASSGRGAYEQYF

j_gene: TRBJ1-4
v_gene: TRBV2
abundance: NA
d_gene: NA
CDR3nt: TGTGCCAGCAGTGTGGGGCAGGGTAATGAAAAACTGTTTTTT
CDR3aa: CASSVGQGNEKLFF

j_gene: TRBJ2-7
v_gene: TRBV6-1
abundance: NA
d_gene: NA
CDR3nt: TGTGCCGGCATTCCCCGTGATGGGCCTTCCTACGAGCAGTACTTC
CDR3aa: CAGIPRDGPSYEQYF